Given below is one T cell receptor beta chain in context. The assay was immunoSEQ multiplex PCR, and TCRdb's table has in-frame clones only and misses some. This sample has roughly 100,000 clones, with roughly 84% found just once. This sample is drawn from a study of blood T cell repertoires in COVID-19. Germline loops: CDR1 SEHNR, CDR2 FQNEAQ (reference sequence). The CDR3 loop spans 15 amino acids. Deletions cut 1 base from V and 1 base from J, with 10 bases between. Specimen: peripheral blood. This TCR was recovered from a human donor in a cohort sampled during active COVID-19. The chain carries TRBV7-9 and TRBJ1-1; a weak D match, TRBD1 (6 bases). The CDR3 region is CASSLVPQGNTEAFF. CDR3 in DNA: TGTGCCAGCAGCTTAGTTCCACAGGGGAACACTGAAGCTTTCTTT.